This TCR beta chain is drawn from a study of cytomegalovirus exposure and HLA in healthy donors. Study background: A later analysis reported the same platform for the roughly 120 validation repertoires and the 666 first-cohort repertoires. Study-wide results and caveats: Testing in vitro showed three CMV-associated chains specific for CMV antigens. The study recorded 160 or so TCR beta chains that were cytomegalovirus-associated. Most TCR sequences were seen very rarely across donors, but some public TCRs occurred in many.

The protocol was immunoSEQ multiplex PCR, while the TCRdb copy is restricted to in-frame clones and leaves out a portion. The profile shows approximately 150,000 clones, approximately 86% of them singletons. On this clone itself: The antigen is unknown.

V shed 5 bases and J 5 bases; nucleotides not matched to a gene: 1. The CDR3 is made up of 12 amino acids. The germline gives CDR1 SGHTA, CDR2 FQGNSA. The chain links TRBV7-2 to TRBJ1-1, with 8 bases lining up with TRBD1. The sequence derives from a man aged 30 to 45 in good health and CMV-seropositive. The sample was PBMCs. The CDR3 sequence: CASSRQGTEAFF. CDR3 coding DNA: TGTGCCAGCAGCCGACAGGGGACTGAAGCTTTCTTT.